This T cell receptor beta chain comes out of a study of identical twins. This clonotype turned up a few times. The CDR3 is 12 amino acids. The V and J ends lost 4 bases and 7 bases respectively, with 8 bases between them. Germline CDR1 is MDHEN and CDR2 is SYDVKM. TCRdb re-called the 5' RACE reads through MiXCR, storing one row per CDR3 protein. The table has 450,000 to 500,000 distinct CDR3 sequences, approximately 14% seen once. These data also featured in a second study, about yellow fever vaccine responses in identical twins.

Sequenced: CD4+ T cells sorted from blood. The chain is built from TRBV28 and TRBJ2-1; possible D gene TRBD1, 5 bases. The TCR comes from a young woman in good health. CDR3 amino acids: CASSWTKNEQFF. The CDR3 nucleotides are TGTGCCAGCAGTTGGACAAAAAATGAGCAGTTCTTC.